Many counts were recorded for the clone carrying this T cell receptor beta chain. Its antigen is as yet unknown. Next came a second PCR, run for about 6 to 12 cycles, which used a sample-barcoded 5' primer along with a J-beta primer mix. TCRdb used MiXCR to reprocess the 5' RACE reads, holding one entry per CDR3 protein. The table shows around 1,600,000 distinct CDR3 sequences, with about 45% occurring only once. This record comes from a study of blood T cells in healthy people across ages. Overall study findings and caveats: Naive CD4+ cells and diversity were both higher in long-lived donors than in aged donors. Naive T cell percentage strongly correlated with TCR beta diversity. Older individuals had lower TCR beta diversity per million T cells (the decline was roughly linear).

CDR3 length: 13 residues. V lost 0 bases to trimming and J lost 2 bases, with 2 bases between them. Germline CDR1 reads LGHNA; CDR2 reads YSLEER. Each donor had 9 to 10 milliliters of peripheral blood drawn. This receptor was identified in a young woman in good health. Sequenced sample: blood. This chain connects TRBV4-3 to TRBJ1-5; no definite D call. CDR3: CASSQERNQPQHF. CDR3 nucleotides: TGCGCCAGCAGCCAAGAGCGCAATCAGCCCCAGCATTTT.